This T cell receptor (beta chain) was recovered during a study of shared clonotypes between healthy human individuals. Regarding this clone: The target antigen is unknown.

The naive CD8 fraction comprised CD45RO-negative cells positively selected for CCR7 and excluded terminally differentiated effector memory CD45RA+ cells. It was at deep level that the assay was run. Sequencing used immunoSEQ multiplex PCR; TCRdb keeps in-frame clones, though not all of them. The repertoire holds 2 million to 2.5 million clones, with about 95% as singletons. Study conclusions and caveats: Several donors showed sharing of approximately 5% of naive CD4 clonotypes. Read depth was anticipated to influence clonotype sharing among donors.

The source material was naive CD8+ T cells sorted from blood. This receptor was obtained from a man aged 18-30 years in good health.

The CDR3 nucleotides read TGTGCCAGTGCGGGAGCGAACACCGGGGAGCTGTTTTTT. Amino acid sequence: CASAGANTGELFF. The chain combines TRBV6-1 with TRBJ2-2, with 7 bases aligning to TRBD2. V dropped 9 bases and J dropped 0; count of bases not matched to a gene: 1. CDR3 size: 13 residues. CDR1 MNHNS and CDR2 SASEGT come from the germline V gene.